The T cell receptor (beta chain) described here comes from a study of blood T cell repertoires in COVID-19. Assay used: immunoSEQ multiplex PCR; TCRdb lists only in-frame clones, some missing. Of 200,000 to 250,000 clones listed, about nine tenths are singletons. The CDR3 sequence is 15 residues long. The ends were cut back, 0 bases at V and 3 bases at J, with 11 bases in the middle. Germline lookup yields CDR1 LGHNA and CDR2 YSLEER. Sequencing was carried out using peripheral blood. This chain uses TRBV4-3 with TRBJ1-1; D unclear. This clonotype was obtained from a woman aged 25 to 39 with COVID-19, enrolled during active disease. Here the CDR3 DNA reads TGCGCCAGCAGCCAAGATTCACCGGGGTACACTGAAGCTTTCTTT. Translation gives CASSQDSPGYTEAFF.